The entry below gives a single T cell receptor beta chain sequence along with its context. The sample comes from a study of regulatory T cells in long-lasting Graves disease. Stated time point: persistent/refractory GD, antithyroid drugs over 5 years with positive TRAb. Extracted RNA from PBMCs served as the source of the TCR library. An endocrinology department located in Xi'an, China, was where the patients came from. Library construction for TCR beta used iRepertoire HTBI primers and Arm-PCR of CDR3 regions. From the multiplex PCR reads, TCRdb called clonotypes with MiXCR, one entry per CDR3 protein. This table has 650,000 to 850,000 distinct CDR3 sequences, 25% to 35% appearing once. This specimen consisted of peripheral blood mononuclear cells (PBMCs), obtained when the disease was refractory, from a patient treated with antithyroid drugs. The source of this sequence is a female donor with Graves disease.

CDR3 region: CSARDRGGAFTEAFF. In DNA form, the CDR3 reads TGCAGTGCTAGAGATCGGGGGGGCGCCTTCACTGAAGCTTTCTTT. J is TRBJ1-1 and V is TRBV20-1; possibly TRBD1 for D (6 bases). Germline values: CDR1 DFQATT, CDR2 SNEGSKA (reference sequence). The CDR3 runs 15 residues. Deletions cut 0 bases from V and 4 bases from J, with 15 bases between.